This T cell receptor (beta chain) appears in the sequencing data of a study of cytomegalovirus exposure and HLA in healthy donors. Study results and limitations: In a later analysis, across HLA loci, associated TCR counts were highest for DRB1, lowest for HLA-C. Confirmation was obtained in vitro that three CMV-associated chains are specific for CMV antigens. Links to common viral pathogens appeared, in a later analysis, for several of the most significant clusters. Per published reports, the classifier diagnosed cytomegalovirus status with high specificity and sensitivity.

Regarding this clone: Its antigen is unknown.

Amplification used 60 Vbeta primers and 13 Jbeta primers. Clones were sequenced by immunoSEQ multiplex PCR, and TCRdb holds only the in-frame ones, with some missing. Here the sample spans roughly 120,000 clones, around 80% being singletons. The germline V and J ends were trimmed by 0 bases and 1 base, with 7 bases remaining between them. Germline V gene lookup returns CDR1 SGDLS and CDR2 YYNGEE. There are 14 residues in the CDR3. Sequenced material: PBMCs. The V call is TRBV9, the J call TRBJ1-2; TRBD1 is a possible D gene (6 bases). The sequence was collected from a woman younger than 30 in good health and CMV-seropositive. CDR3 sequence: CASSVEDSNYGYTF. For the CDR3, the DNA is TGTGCCAGCAGCGTAGAGGACAGTAACTATGGCTACACCTTC.